These 27 T cell receptor beta chains share one sample of origin, sequenced in a study of regulatory T cells in long-lasting Graves disease. Stated time point: newly diagnosed GD, antithyroid drugs for less than 3 months. Isolated PBMC RNA provided the starting material for the TCR library. To make TCR beta libraries, researchers used iRepertoire HTBI primers and Arm-PCR of CDR3 regions. TCRdb recomputed calls from the multiplex PCR reads with MiXCR, one row per CDR3 protein. The sample contains over 400,000 distinct CDR3 sequences, roughly 15% of which appear only once. These data were also filed under a second study, of T cells in Graves' hyperthyroidism and ophthalmopathy.

Sequences were derived from peripheral blood mononuclear cells (PBMCs), sampled at new diagnosis, from a patient treated with antithyroid drugs. The receptors here all came from a woman aged 45-60 years with Graves disease.

This clonotype showed up just a few times. This chain connects TRBV10-3 to TRBJ2-1; TRBD2 matches 10 bases. CDR1 ENHRY and CDR2 SYGVKD come from the germline V gene. Trimming removed 5 bases from V and 4 bases from J; junction bases left unmatched: 5. This CDR3 has 15 residues. CDR3 residues: CAISSASGGYNEQFF. The CDR3 coding sequence is TGTGCCATCAGTAGTGCTAGCGGGGGATACAATGAGCAGTTCTTC.

This clonotype has a count of ten or more. The chain employs TRBV7-3 and TRBJ2-7; D call uncertain. Per the germline V gene, CDR1 is SGHTA and CDR2 is FQGTGA. The CDR3 sequence is 12 residues long. V lost 5 bases and J 3 bases, leaving 8 bases between the germline ends. CDR3 residues: CASSPKDYEQYF. CDR3 coding DNA: TGTGCCAGCAGCCCCAAAGACTACGAGCAGTACTTC.

With regard to this clonotype: A read error is possible here, since a much larger clone lies one base away. The V gene is TRBV5-1, the J gene TRBJ1-1, with a weak D call TRBD1 (6 bases). The CDR3 runs to 14 residues. CDR1 is SGHRS and CDR2 is YFSETQ in the germline V gene. In DNA form, the CDR3 reads TGCGCCAGCAGCTTAGTAACAGGGAGTGATGAAGCTCTCTTT. This gives the protein CASSLVTGSDEALF.

In this sample, this clonotype turned up many times. V usage is TRBV3-1 and J usage is TRBJ2-3; D is uncertain. Germline CDR1 and CDR2: LGHDT and YNNKEL (reference sequence). V shed 3 bases and J shed 9 bases, with 13 bases lying between them. CDR3 length: 13 residues. In nucleotides, the CDR3 is TGTGCCAGCAGCCAGAGAGGTGATGTCACGCAGTATTTT. Protein: CASSQRGDVTQYF.

This clonotype was detected many times. The J gene is TRBJ1-1, the V gene TRBV5-1, with D perhaps matching TRBD1 (5 bases). Trimming pared 0 bases from V and 2 bases from J, leaving 14 bases between. There are 16 residues in the CDR3. Germline lookup yields CDR1 SGHRS and CDR2 YFSETQ. The CDR3 DNA reads TGCGCCAGCAGCTTGGGGCCGGGGGGACCAAACACTGAAGCTTTCTTT. It translates to CASSLGPGGPNTEAFF.

This clonotype came up many times. J is TRBJ2-1 and V is TRBV19; D is uncertain. Germline V gives CDR1 LNHDA, CDR2 SQIVND (reference sequence). V lost 2 bases and J 8 bases, leaving 13 bases between the germline ends. CDR3 length: 14 residues. The CDR3 protein is CASSIYTGEDEQFF. The DNA for the CDR3 is TGTGCCAGTAGTATATACACCGGTGAGGATGAGCAGTTCTTC.

The J gene is TRBJ1-2, the V gene TRBV19, with no clear D. CDR3 size: 12 residues. Germline V lookup: CDR1 LNHDA, CDR2 SQIVND (reference sequence). Trimming left V 9 bases short and J 8 bases short, with 16 bases between. The CDR3 nucleotides are TGTGCCAGCCTCGGTCCGGGAGACGGCTACACCTTC. Encoded protein: CASLGPGDGYTF.

This rearrangement joins TRBV5-4 to TRBJ2-5; 9 bases map to TRBD2. V shed 1 base, J shed 5 bases, and the junction held 9 bases outside the gene matches. The germline V gene encodes CDR1 SGHNT and CDR2 YYREEE (reference sequence). The CDR3 totals 16 residues. CDR3 in DNA: TGTGCCAGCAGCTTGCGTTTGCGGGAGGGCCTGGAGACCCAGTACTTC. Protein sequence: CASSLRLREGLETQYF.

This clonotype was found many times. This rearrangement joins TRBV7-2 to TRBJ2-1, with TRBD2 matching over 10 bases. The trim removed 2 bases at V and 4 bases at J, leaving 8 bases unmatched. Germline V lookup: CDR1 SGHTA, CDR2 FQGNSA. The CDR3 has 17 residues. CDR3 residues: CASSLQDSGRPYNEQFF. CDR3 DNA sequence: TGTGCCAGCAGCTTACAGGATAGCGGGAGGCCTTACAATGAGCAGTTCTTC.

This sequence joins TRBV19 and TRBJ2-1; 11 positions agree with TRBD2. The V gene's germline CDR1 is LNHDA and CDR2 SQIVND (reference sequence). This CDR3 has 17 residues. V was pared by 4 bases and J by 3 bases, with 8 bases of the junction left unmatched. The CDR3: CASSTFGTSGFYNEQFF. Here the CDR3 DNA reads TGTGCCAGTAGTACGTTCGGGACTAGCGGCTTCTACAATGAGCAGTTCTTC.

This clonotype has a count of ten or more. This chain joins TRBV2 and TRBJ2-7, with 9 bases identical to TRBD1. The CDR3 is made up of 15 amino acids. Germline V CDR1 and CDR2: SNHLY, FYNNEI. J was trimmed by 3 bases and V by 6 bases; bases with no gene match: 9. The CDR3 DNA reads TGTGCCAGCAGCTTACAGGGGGCGCAGGACTACGAGCAGTACTTC. Amino acid sequence: CASSLQGAQDYEQYF.

This rearrangement joins TRBV18 to TRBJ2-5; TRBD2 agrees at 12 bases. CDR3 length equals 13 residues. With 0 bases clipped from V and 10 bases from J, the junction kept 0 bases outside the gene matches. Germline assignment: CDR1 KGHSH and CDR2 LQKENI. The CDR3 is CASSPPGLAGQYF. CDR3 bases: TGTGCCAGCTCACCACCGGGACTAGCGGGCCAGTACTTC.

This clonotype was found many times. V and J are TRBV28 and TRBJ1-1, with D hard to call. The V end lost 5 bases, the J end lost 0 bases, and 16 bases lay between the germline ends. The CDR3 contains 16 residues. Germline V gene data show CDR1 as MDHEN and CDR2 as SYDVKM. The DNA for the CDR3 is TGTGCCAGCAGTGAAGCCAACATTGGTATGAACACTGAAGCTTTCTTT. Translated, it gives CASSEANIGMNTEAFF.

The chain joins TRBV3-1 to TRBJ2-1, with 10 bases lining up with TRBD2. The CDR3 covers 18 residues. With 0 bases clipped from V and 3 bases from J, the junction kept 8 bases outside the gene matches. Germline CDR1 is LGHDT and CDR2 is YNNKEL (reference sequence). CDR3 nucleotide sequence: TGTGCCAGCAGCCAAGATAGAACTAGCGGGACCTACTACAATGAGCAGTTCTTC. It encodes CASSQDRTSGTYYNEQFF.

The V call is TRBV6-1, the J call TRBJ1-6; perhaps TRBD1 as D (6 bases). The CDR3 has 17 residues. Per the germline V gene, CDR1 is MNHNS and CDR2 is SASEGT. V shed 5 bases and J shed 10 bases, with 24 bases lying between them. CDR3 in amino acids: CASSPALPGTRGSPLHF. DNA for the CDR3: TGTGCCAGCAGTCCAGCCCTACCCGGGACAAGGGGATCACCCCTCCACTTT.

This clonotype was counted a few times. CDR3 DNA: TGTGCCAGCAGCCAAGAGGAGGTAAGGGGGGTCTACAATGAGCAGTTCTTC. Amino acids: CASSQEEVRGVYNEQFF. The J gene is TRBJ2-1, the V gene TRBV3-1, with D perhaps TRBD1 or TRBD2 (6 bases each). V lost 0 bases to trimming and J lost 3 bases, with 15 bases between them. Looked up from germline, CDR1 is LGHDT and CDR2 is YNNKEL (reference sequence). This CDR3 contains 17 residues.

This clonotype has a count of ten or more. The chain recombines TRBV2 with TRBJ2-3; tentative D call: TRBD1 (6 bases). The CDR3 covers 14 residues. V was cut by 2 bases and J by 3 bases, with 9 bases left in between. Germline loops: CDR1 SNHLY, CDR2 FYNNEI. The CDR3 loop reads CASSEQGRTDTQYF. The CDR3 DNA reads TGTGCCAGCAGTGAACAGGGGAGAACAGATACGCAGTATTTT.

The rearrangement joins TRBV5-1 to TRBJ2-2, with D unresolved. The germline V gene has CDR1 SGHRS and CDR2 YFSETQ. With 7 bases removed from V and 4 bases from J, the gap between germline ends came to 8 bases. The CDR3 contains 12 residues. The CDR3 loop is CASLAGTGELFF. DNA for the CDR3: TGCGCCAGCCTTGCCGGCACCGGGGAGCTGTTTTTT.

V and J are TRBV20-1 and TRBJ2-3; tentatively, D is TRBD2 (6 bases). V gave up 4 bases and J gave up 2 bases, with 16 bases separating them. Looked up from germline, CDR1 is DFQATT and CDR2 is SNEGSKA (reference sequence). The CDR3 is made up of 15 amino acids. CDR3 sequence reads: CSATPPGRVTDTQYF. CDR3 DNA sequence: TGCAGTGCTACCCCCCCCGGGAGAGTCACAGATACGCAGTATTTT.

The sample holds a few counts of this clonotype. J is TRBJ2-2 and V is TRBV11-3; 12 bases match TRBD2. J gave up 7 bases and V 5 bases, and 2 bases lay outside the gene matches. The CDR3 covers 14 residues. Germline assignment: CDR1 SGHNT and CDR2 YENEEA. The CDR3 sequence: CASSLTSGSGELFF. CDR3 bases: TGTGCCAGCAGCCTGACTAGCGGGAGCGGGGAGCTGTTTTTT.

At least ten counts were recorded for this clonotype. The chain couples TRBV27 to TRBJ2-3; 11 positions match TRBD2. Trimming removed 2 bases from V and 5 bases from J; junction bases left unmatched: 15. Per the germline V gene, CDR1 is MNHEY and CDR2 is SMNVEV (reference sequence). CDR3 size: 19 residues. The chain's CDR3 is CASSLHQGTSGLGIDTQYF. The CDR3 DNA reads TGTGCCAGCAGTTTACACCAAGGGACTAGCGGACTTGGTATAGATACGCAGTATTTT.

In this sample, this clonotype turned up once. The chain recombines TRBV28 with TRBJ2-3; TRBD2 aligns across 7 bases. This CDR3 has 16 residues. V shed 4 bases, J shed 5 bases, and the junction held 12 bases outside the gene matches. CDR1 and CDR2 (germline): MDHEN, SYDVKM. The DNA of the CDR3 is TGTGCCAGCAGTTCCTTGAGTGCGGGAGCGGGAGATACGCAGTATTTT. Amino acids: CASSSLSAGAGDTQYF.

This clonotype was seen many times. This chain connects TRBV20-1 to TRBJ2-1, with TRBD2 matching 7 bases. From germline, CDR1 is DFQATT and CDR2 SNEGSKA (reference sequence). CDR3 length equals 12 residues. Trimming removed 1 base from V and 9 bases from J; junction bases left unmatched: 3. CDR3 region: CSARVGRGEQFF. The CDR3 bases are TGCAGTGCTAGAGTGGGGAGGGGTGAGCAGTTCTTC.

This clonotype was seen more than once but under ten times. The chain combines TRBV10-3 with TRBJ2-2; perhaps TRBD1 as D (5 bases). Germline V gene sequence: CDR1 ENHRY, CDR2 SYGVKD. The CDR3 has 15 residues. Deletions cut 2 bases from V and 5 bases from J, with 12 bases between. CDR3 loop: CAISEPSRQTGELFF. The CDR3, as DNA: TGTGCCATCAGTGAGCCGTCAAGACAGACCGGGGAGCTGTTTTTT.

The sample holds many counts of this clonotype. CDR3 DNA: TGTGCCAGCAGTGCGGGACAGGGATACGAGCAGTACTTC. Translation gives CASSAGQGYEQYF. This rearrangement joins TRBV28 to TRBJ2-7; 9 positions match TRBD1. The V gene end was trimmed by 5 bases and the J gene end by 4 bases; junction bases not matched to a gene: 3. The germline gives CDR1 MDHEN, CDR2 SYDVKM. This CDR3 region has 13 residues. Supplemented by reference TRBV28 and TRBJ2-7, the full variable domain reads DVKVTQSSRYLVKRTGEKVFLECVQDMDHENMFWYRQDPGLGLRLIYFSYDVKMKEKGDIPEGYSVSREKKERFSLILESASTNQTSMYLCASSAGQGYEQYFGPGTRLTVT.

This clonotype was recorded once. At one boundary the junction diverges from the germline segment, which might be a read error. The chain has TRBV13 and TRBJ2-2; TRBD1 is a possible D gene (6 bases). Germline loops: CDR1 PRHDT, CDR2 FYEKMQ (reference sequence). There are 15 residues in the CDR3. In DNA, the CDR3 is TGCGCCAGCAGCTTGGGGGCAGAGAACACCGGGGAGCTGTTTTTT. Translating gives CASSLGAENTGELFF.

This clonotype appeared a few times. This rearrangement joins TRBV30 to TRBJ2-2, with a weak D call TRBD1 (5 bases). The CDR3 length is 13 residues. CDR1 and CDR2 from the germline V gene are GTSNPN and SVGIG (reference sequence). The ends were cut back, 3 bases at V and 5 bases at J, with 10 bases in the middle. Written as DNA, the CDR3 is TGTGCCTGGAGCGAAGGGGATACCGGGGAGCTGTTTTTT. This sequence encodes CAWSEGDTGELFF.